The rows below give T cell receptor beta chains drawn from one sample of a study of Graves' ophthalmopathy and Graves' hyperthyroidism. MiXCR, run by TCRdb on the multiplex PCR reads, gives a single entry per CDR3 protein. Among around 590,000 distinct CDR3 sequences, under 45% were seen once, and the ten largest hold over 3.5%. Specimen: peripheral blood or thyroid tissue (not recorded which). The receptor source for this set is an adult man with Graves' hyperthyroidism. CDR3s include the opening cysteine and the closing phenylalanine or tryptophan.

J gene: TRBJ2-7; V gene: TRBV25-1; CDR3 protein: CASLLDTGTINF
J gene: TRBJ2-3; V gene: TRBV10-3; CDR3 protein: CAISEAGMSTDTQYF
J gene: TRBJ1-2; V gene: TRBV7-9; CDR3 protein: CASSPPGQSLRNTF
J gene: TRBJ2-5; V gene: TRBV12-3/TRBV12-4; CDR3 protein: CASSLRALGRETQYF
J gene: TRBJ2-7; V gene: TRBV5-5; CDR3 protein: CASSLEGAPTYEQYF
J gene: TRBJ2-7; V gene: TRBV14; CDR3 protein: CASSQSSGVNNEQYF
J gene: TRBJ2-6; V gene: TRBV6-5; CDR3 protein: CASSQTSGRSSGANVLTF
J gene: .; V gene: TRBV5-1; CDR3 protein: CASSFGRGYEQFF
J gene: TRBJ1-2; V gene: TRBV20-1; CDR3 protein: CSASQVISGYTF
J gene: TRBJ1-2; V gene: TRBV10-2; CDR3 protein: CASSDTGVGSNYGYTF
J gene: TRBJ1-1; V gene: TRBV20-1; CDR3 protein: CSASGQELNTEAFF
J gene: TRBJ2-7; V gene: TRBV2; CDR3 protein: CASTKGLAGSYEQYF
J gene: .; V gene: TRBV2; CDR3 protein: CASSGGGQGANEQFF
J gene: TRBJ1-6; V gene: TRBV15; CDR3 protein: CATLVPGQGMRNSPLHF
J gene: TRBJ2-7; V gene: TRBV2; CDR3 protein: CASSDLTGTLNEQYF
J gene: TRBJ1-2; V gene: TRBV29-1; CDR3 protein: CSVGFDMHGYTF
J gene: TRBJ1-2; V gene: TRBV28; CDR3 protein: CASSTSPNYGYTF
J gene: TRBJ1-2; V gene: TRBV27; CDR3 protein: CASGQTYGYTF
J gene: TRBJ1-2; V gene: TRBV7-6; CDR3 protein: CASSLGQSSRSGGYTF
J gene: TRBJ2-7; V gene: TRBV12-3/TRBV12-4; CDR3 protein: CASSVSGVDFEQYF
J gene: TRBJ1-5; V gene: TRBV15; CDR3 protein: CATSRDLIDQPQHF
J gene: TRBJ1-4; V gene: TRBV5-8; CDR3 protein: CASSKQGGEKLFF
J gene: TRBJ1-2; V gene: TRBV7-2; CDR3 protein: CASSLVGWDRGNYGYTF
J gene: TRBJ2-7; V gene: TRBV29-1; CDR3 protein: CSSETGTYEQYF
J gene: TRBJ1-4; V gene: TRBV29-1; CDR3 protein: CSAGTGREKLFF
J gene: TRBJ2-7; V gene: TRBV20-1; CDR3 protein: CSVTAGTSGASSYEQYF